This entry describes one T cell receptor (beta chain). No antigen is known for it. A clone one base away is much larger, so this may be a read error. Graves' hyperthyroidism was defined as stable when no progression to ophthalmopathy occurred over 18 months of follow-up. Hyperthyroidism patients were aged 18 to 65 years and newly diagnosed, with disease duration of less than 2 months. Patients with uncontrolled infections, other autoimmune diseases, pregnancy or lactation were excluded. Diagnoses were based on clinical symptoms, serum thyroxine and TRAb, thyroid ultrasound and orbital computed tomography. PBMCs were separated from under 11 ml of fresh peripheral blood using Ficoll-Paque density gradient centrifugation. Trizol reagent was used to extract total RNA, and RNA quality was then checked on an Agilent 2100 Bioanalyzer. TCR beta CDR3 regions were amplified from RNA transcripts. A first-round RT-PCR of the TCR CDR3 used the HTBI primer set with the Qiagen OneStep RT-PCR kit. A second multiplex PCR round built the libraries, followed by size selection and purification. Sequencing of the libraries was done on an Illumina HiSeq2000 using paired-end 100 bp reads. As for the original processing: SOAPnuke was used to process the raw data, throwing out any read that contained adapters or uncalled bases, had a mean Phred below 15, or lacked an exact constant-primer or identifier match. COPE v1.2.5 was used to merge high-quality paired reads, and clonotypes were defined as unique nucleotide sequences. MiTCR v1.1 was used to align clonotypes to the IMGT TRBV, TRBD and TRBJ reference segments. The analysis was restricted to V-J combinations with a frequency above 0.0001, which together covered just over 99% of the repertoires. The TCS score was defined as F50 (clonal expansion) divided by E x V (chaos), with BLOSUM62-based TCRdist calculated between CDR3 peptides within each V-J. Welch's t-statistics and random forest reduced roughly 540 V-J features to 13, which were used in a naive Bayes classifier (R e1071). The raw public reads went through TCRdb reprocessing: fastp at Q25, MiXCR clone calling, in-frame beta chains kept. Entries are consolidated by CDR3 protein sequence, retaining the most common genes and DNA. In this record, the V and J calls reflect TCRdb's handling and not the investigators' own analysis. The sample records hundreds of thousands of distinct CDR3 sequences, 12% to 15% of which are singletons. Roughly 10% of the sample is in the top ten clones.

This record belongs to a study of T cells in Graves' hyperthyroidism and ophthalmopathy (dated by TCRdb to the late 2010s). About the full investigation: Peripheral blood was collected at initial diagnosis, before any treatment. To identify distinguishing TCR V-J signatures, a discovery cohort of around 100 patients was used, comprising 43 with Graves' ophthalmopathy and 55 to 65 with stable Graves' hyperthyroidism. Prospective prediction of ophthalmopathy was tested in an independent validation cohort consisting of about 20 hyperthyroidism patients and some 16 patients who later progressed to ophthalmopathy. The 75 to 100 discovery patients were randomly split 7:3 into training and test sets. In addition, the study compared T-cell repertoires in thyroid tissue and in blood from five or six Graves' hyperthyroidism patients. After sampling, hyperthyroidism patients received methimazole starting at 30 mg daily, and ophthalmopathy patients received high-dose intravenous methylprednisolone. The paper reports TCR Vbeta CDR3 sequencing of roughly 140 peripheral blood samples: 40 or so ophthalmopathy, over 70 hyperthyroidism and around 17 progressor patients.

CDR3 length: 13 amino acids, cysteine to phenylalanine. Of all the DNA, just the CDR3 is kept, 39 bases in frame from base 1. The V and J ends are trimmed by 7 bases and 9 bases, leaving 18 bases between them. What the work shows at the level of the full study, not this receptor alone: Most expanded thyroid clonotypes (frequency above 0.001) were also detected in blood, a finding suggesting that blood repertoires may reflect thyroid immune responses. Ophthalmopathy was separated from stable hyperthyroidism by a 13 V-J signature model, with over 85% sensitivity and around 81% specificity obtained in cross-validation and 80%/75% obtained in testing. During validation, the model predicted progression to ophthalmopathy a median of approximately 6 months ahead of onset, with almost 71% sensitivity and 72% to 80% specificity. Sample size was not statistically predetermined, and investigators were not blinded to group allocation.

Source material: blood. The chain links TRBV12-3 or TRBV12-4 with TRBJ1-2, with the D segment identity uncertain. The origin of this receptor is a woman aged 18-29 years with Graves' hyperthyroidism. The CDR3 protein is CASTPAGRNSYTF. The DNA sequence follows: TGTGCCAGCACCCCAGCGGGGAGGAATAGCTACACCTTC.